The 20 T cell receptor beta chains below come from one sample, sequenced in a study of cytomegalovirus exposure and HLA in healthy donors. Primers: 60 Vbeta forward and 13 Jbeta reverse. TCRdb's copy holds only in-frame clones and misses some; the assay was immunoSEQ multiplex PCR. Here the sample spans about 160,000 clones, approximately 80% being singletons. The sequencing input was PBMCs. The origin of the receptors is a woman in her late teens or twenties in good health and CMV-seronegative.

The chain has TRBV6-1 and TRBJ1-2, with TRBD1 matching over 8 bases. Germline V CDR1 and CDR2: MNHNS, SASEGT. V was clipped by 4 bases and J by 3 bases; unmatched bases: 4. The CDR3 sequence is 14 residues long. The CDR3 DNA sequence: TGTGCCAGCAGTGCGTACAGGGGGGACTATGGCTACACCTTC. This sequence encodes CASSAYRGDYGYTF.

The chain uses TRBV7-9 and TRBJ1-4; D uncertain. Trimming pared 3 bases from V and 0 bases from J, leaving 11 bases between. The germline CDR1 and CDR2 sequences are SEHNR and FQNEAQ (reference sequence). This CDR3 has 16 amino acids. CDR3 DNA sequence: TGTGCCAGCAGCTTCAGGTCCCACGCAACTAATGAAAAACTGTTTTTT. Residues: CASSFRSHATNEKLFF.

The sample holds a few counts of this clone. The V gene is TRBV15, the J gene TRBJ2-5; a possible D gene is TRBD2 (5 bases). Trimming cost V 3 bases and J 2 bases, with 13 bases left between them. This CDR3 has 15 residues. Germline V gene data show CDR1 as LNHNV and CDR2 as YYDKDF (reference sequence). The CDR3: CATSSSGLAQETQYF. The CDR3 coding sequence is TGTGCCACCAGCAGCTCCGGACTGGCTCAAGAGACCCAGTACTTC. Full variable domain (rest looked up from reference TRBV15 and TRBJ2-5): DAMVIQNPRYQVTQFGKPVTLSCSQTLNHNVMYWYQQKSSQAPKLLFHYYDKDFNNEADTPDNFQSRRPNTSFCFLDIRSPGLGDTAMYLCATSSSGLAQETQYFGPGTRLLVL.

The chain recombines TRBV5-4 with TRBJ2-7; the D gene is possibly TRBD1 (5 bases). Trimming stripped 0 bases from V and 5 bases from J, with 9 bases between. Germline V gene sequence: CDR1 SGHNT, CDR2 YYREEE (reference sequence). This CDR3 spans 13 amino acids. The CDR3 DNA reads TGTGCCAGCAGCTTGGTTCAGGGCGACGAGCAGTACTTC. Its protein is CASSLVQGDEQYF.

The CDR3 protein is CASSRTSGYEQYF. In DNA form, the CDR3 reads TGTGCCAGCAGCAGGACTAGCGGCTACGAGCAGTACTTC. This chain links TRBV7-8 with TRBJ2-7; 10 bases match TRBD2. CDR3 length: 13 residues. The germline gives CDR1 SGHVS, CDR2 FQNEAQ. Trimming took 5 bases from V and 3 from J; bases not matched to a gene: 1. Together with reference TRBV7-8 and TRBJ2-7, the CDR3 gives the full variable domain: GAGVSQSPRYKVAKRGQDVALRCDPISGHVSLFWYQQALGQGPEFLTYFQNEAQLDKSGLPSDRFFAERPEGSVSTLKIQRTQQEDSAVYLCASSRTSGYEQYFGPGTRLTVT.

The V call is TRBV5-5, the J call TRBJ2-1, with D uncertain. Germline assignment: CDR1 SGHKS and CDR2 YYEKEE (reference sequence). Trimming took 3 bases from V and 0 from J, leaving 10 bases between them. The CDR3 length is 15 residues. The CDR3 region has the DNA TGTGCCAGCAGCTCCGAATACTACTCCTACAATGAGCAGTTCTTC. It yields the protein CASSSEYYSYNEQFF.

Here the CDR3 DNA reads TGCGCCAGCAGCTTGGAAGGACAGGGATCGACCACTGAAGCTTTCTTT. Amino acids: CASSLEGQGSTTEAFF. The V and J genes are TRBV5-1 and TRBJ1-1, with 8 positions matching TRBD1. With V trimmed by 0 bases and J by 4 bases, 8 bases remained unmatched. CDR1 and CDR2 from the germline V gene are SGHRS and YFSETQ. The CDR3 totals 16 residues.

The chain is built from TRBV4-1 and TRBJ2-4, with 7 nucleotides matching TRBD1. V lost 0 bases, J lost 11 bases, and 19 bases stayed unmatched. Germline V lookup: CDR1 MGHRA, CDR2 YSYEKL. This CDR3 is built from 18 residues. The DNA of the CDR3 is TGCGCCAGCAGCCAAGATCCCGTAAGGGGGCCGGGGTTTCTAGTTCAGTACTTC. Amino acid sequence: CASSQDPVRGPGFLVQYF.

The chain recombines TRBV5-1 with TRBJ1-4; a possible D gene is TRBD1 (6 bases). V was cut by 4 bases and J by 5 bases, with 15 bases left in between. This CDR3 region has 15 residues. Germline CDR1 reads SGHRS; CDR2 reads YFSETQ. Here the CDR3 DNA reads TGCGCCAGCAGCCCAGGACAGTATGGGAATGAAAAACTGTTTTTT. This sequence encodes CASSPGQYGNEKLFF.

This clone was counted between two and nine times. This sequence joins TRBV2 and TRBJ2-7, with 9 bases matching TRBD1. The CDR3 consists of 14 residues. The germline V gene has CDR1 SNHLY and CDR2 FYNNEI. V dropped 5 bases and J dropped 6; count of bases not matched to a gene: 8. CDR3 protein: CASSFRRQGGEQYF. The CDR3 region has the DNA TGTGCCAGCAGTTTTAGGAGACAGGGGGGCGAGCAGTACTTC.

The V call is TRBV7-3, the J call TRBJ1-1; D is perhaps TRBD1 (5 bases). CDR1 and CDR2 (germline): SGHTA, FQGTGA. The CDR3 is 13 residues long. Trimming took off 5 bases at V and 7 bases at J, with 14 bases between the two ends. This chain's CDR3 is CASSKSRGGEAFF. The CDR3 bases are TGTGCCAGCAGCAAGTCACGCGGGGGTGAAGCTTTCTTT.

This clone has a handful of counts. The rearrangement joins TRBV7-2 to TRBJ2-1; 8 nucleotides agree with TRBD2. The trim removed 5 bases at V and 10 bases at J, leaving 10 bases unmatched. The CDR3 extends over 14 amino acids. Germline V gene sequence: CDR1 SGHTA, CDR2 FQGNSA. This CDR3 is CASSLRPLADEQFF. In nucleotides, the CDR3 is TGTGCCAGCAGCCTCCGTCCACTAGCGGACGAGCAGTTCTTC.

This clone has just one count. The junction differs from germline at one of its ends, possibly a read error. The chain links TRBV7-9 to TRBJ1-5; 8 bases agree with TRBD1. This CDR3 has 16 amino acids. The germline V gene has CDR1 SEHNR and CDR2 FQNEAQ (reference sequence). The CDR3, as DNA: TGTTCCAGCAGCTCCGGACAGGGCGATAGCAATCAGCCCCAGCATTTT. Translation: CSSSSGQGDSNQPQHF.

The chain combines TRBV28 with TRBJ2-7; D remains unclear. The V gene lost 6 bases and the J gene lost 1 base, with 7 bases spanning the gap. Germline CDR1 is MDHEN and CDR2 is SYDVKM. CDR3 length: 12 residues. The CDR3 reads CASSPRSYEQYF. DNA for the CDR3: TGTGCCAGCAGCCCACGGTCCTACGAGCAGTACTTC.

The chain couples TRBV6-6 to TRBJ1-1, with TRBD1 matching over 10 bases. The CDR3 has 16 amino acids. Germline CDR1 reads MNHNY; CDR2 reads SVGAGI (reference sequence). V was pared by 4 bases and J by 5 bases, with 10 bases of the junction left unmatched. The chain's CDR3 is CASSSPGQGKSTEAFF. CDR3 DNA sequence: TGTGCCAGCAGTTCCCCGGGACAGGGGAAGTCGACTGAAGCTTTCTTT.

This clone showed up just once. The chain employs TRBV4-1 and TRBJ2-7; D may be TRBD1 (5 bases). Trimming took 1 base from V and 3 from J, leaving 7 bases between them. CDR1 is MGHRA and CDR2 is YSYEKL in the germline V gene. This CDR3 has 13 residues. CDR3 sequence reads: CASSQAQGYEQYF. The CDR3 DNA follows: TGCGCCAGCAGCCAAGCCCAGGGCTACGAGCAGTACTTC.

The chain uses TRBV5-4 and TRBJ2-7; TRBD2 agrees at 7 bases. The junction had 8 bases not matched to a gene; V was cut back by 0 bases and J by 5 bases. Germline V CDR1 and CDR2: SGHNT, YYREEE (reference sequence). This CDR3 comprises 15 residues. CDR3 DNA sequence: TGTGCCAGCAGCTTGGTGGTAGCGGGTATCGACGAGCAGTACTTC. Residues: CASSLVVAGIDEQYF. Full variable domain (rest looked up from reference TRBV5-4 and TRBJ2-7): ETGVTQSPTHLIKTRGQQVTLRCSSQSGHNTVSWYQQALGQGPQFIFQYYREEENGRGNFPPRFSGLQFPNYSSELNVNALELDDSALYLCASSLVVAGIDEQYFGPGTRLTVT.

The rearrangement links TRBV10-3 to TRBJ2-5, with 7 bases matching TRBD2. The CDR3 extends over 16 amino acids. Unmatched junction bases numbered 10, after V lost 2 bases and J lost 4 bases. CDR1 and CDR2 from the germline V gene are ENHRY and SYGVKD. The CDR3 reads CAISEGVLAEGETQYF. The CDR3 region has the DNA TGTGCCATCAGTGAGGGGGTTCTAGCGGAGGGAGAGACCCAGTACTTC.

The chain links TRBV6-5 to TRBJ1-1; TRBD1 matches at 11 bases. This CDR3 region has 16 residues. The trim removed 2 bases at V and 1 base at J, leaving 3 bases unmatched. Germline lookup yields CDR1 MNHEY and CDR2 SVGAGI. CDR3 sequence reads: CASSYTGTGGNTEAFF. CDR3 DNA sequence: TGTGCCAGCAGTTACACGGGGACAGGGGGGAACACTGAAGCTTTCTTT.

The chain carries TRBV25-1 and TRBJ1-1, with TRBD1 matching 8 bases. With 4 bases clipped from V and 6 bases from J, the junction kept 4 bases outside the gene matches. The CDR3 sequence is 13 residues long. Germline V CDR1 and CDR2: MGHDK, SYGVNS. The CDR3 nucleotides are TGTGCCAGCAGTGTTCAGGGGGCAGCTGAAGCTTTCTTT. Translation: CASSVQGAAEAFF.